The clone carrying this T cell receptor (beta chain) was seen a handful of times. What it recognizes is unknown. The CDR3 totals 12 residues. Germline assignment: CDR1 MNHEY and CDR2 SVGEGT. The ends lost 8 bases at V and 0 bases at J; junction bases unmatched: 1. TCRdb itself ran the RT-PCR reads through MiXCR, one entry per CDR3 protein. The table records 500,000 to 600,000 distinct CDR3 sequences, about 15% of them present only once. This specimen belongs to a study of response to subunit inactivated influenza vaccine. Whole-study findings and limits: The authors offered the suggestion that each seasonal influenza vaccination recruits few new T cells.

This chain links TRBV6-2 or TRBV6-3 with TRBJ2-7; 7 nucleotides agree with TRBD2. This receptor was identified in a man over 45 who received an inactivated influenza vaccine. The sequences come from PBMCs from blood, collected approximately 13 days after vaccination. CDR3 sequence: CASGEGSYEQYF. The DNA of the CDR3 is TGTGCCAGCGGGGAGGGCTCCTACGAGCAGTACTTC.